This T cell receptor (beta chain) was sequenced for a study of response to subunit inactivated influenza vaccine. With regard to this clonotype: Its antigen is unknown.

Trimming removed 2 bases at V and 2 bases at J, with 6 bases between. Per germline, CDR1 DFQATT and CDR2 SNEGSKA (reference sequence). The CDR3 contains 12 residues. Via MiXCR, TCRdb re-called the RT-PCR reads, giving one row per CDR3 protein. Of around 480,000 distinct CDR3 sequences in the sample, approximately 15% were seen once. Study-level results: After each seasonal influenza vaccination, few new T cells are recruited, the authors suggested.

The sample was CD4+ T cells sorted from PBMCs, taken less than 30 months after vaccination. This receptor was identified in a man in his fifties or sixties who received an inactivated influenza vaccine. The chain uses TRBV20-1 and TRBJ1-2; D is uncertain. The CDR3 sequence is CSARSRNYGYTF. DNA of the CDR3: TGCAGTGCTAGAAGCAGAAACTATGGCTACACCTTC.